Presented here are 14 T cell receptor beta chains from one specimen sequenced in a study of T cell responses to AZD1222 COVID-19 vaccine. TCRdb's table, derived via immunoSEQ multiplex PCR, lists solely in-frame clones and lacks some. This repertoire shows roughly 130,000 clones, approximately 86% found once; its top ten account for more than 10%. The material sequenced was peripheral blood, taken on day 0 of AZD1222 vaccination. The receptors were sampled from an adult in good health.

A single count supports this clone. The J gene is TRBJ2-7, the V gene TRBV28; a weak D match, TRBD1 (5 bases). The ends were cut back, 8 bases at V and 6 bases at J, with 11 bases in the middle. The CDR3 sequence is 11 residues long. The germline V gene encodes CDR1 MDHEN and CDR2 SYDVKM. CDR3 in DNA: TGTGCCAGCTCCCAGGGTAGCGAGCAGTACTTC. Residues: CASSQGSEQYF.

The chain couples TRBV11-1 to TRBJ2-7, with D possibly TRBD2 on 5 matching bases. The ends were cut back, 4 bases at V and 0 bases at J, with 13 bases in the middle. The CDR3 loop spans 15 amino acids. Germline CDR1 reads SGHAT; CDR2 reads FQDESV (reference sequence). CDR3 in DNA: TGTGCCAGCAGCTCCTGGGGAGCTATCTCCTACGAGCAGTACTTC. Amino acids: CASSSWGAISYEQYF.

The V and J genes are TRBV19 and TRBJ1-2, with D unresolved. V was cut by 1 base and J by 1 base, with 4 bases left in between. The CDR3 runs to 13 residues. The germline CDR1 and CDR2 sequences are LNHDA and SQIVND (reference sequence). CDR3 protein: CASSIADNYGYTF. The CDR3 nucleotides are TGTGCCAGTAGTATAGCCGATAACTATGGCTACACCTTC.

The genes are TRBV10-3 and TRBJ2-3; 11 bases agree with TRBD2. The CDR3 contains 14 residues. With V trimmed by 7 bases and J by 10 bases, 10 bases remained unmatched. CDR1 is ENHRY and CDR2 is SYGVKD in the germline V gene. CDR3 in DNA: TGTGCCATCACATCCGGCACTAGCGGGAGTGCGCAGTATTTT. Protein sequence: CAITSGTSGSAQYF.

The genes are TRBV9 and TRBJ2-5, with 7 bases fitting TRBD2. The ends lost 0 bases at V and 5 bases at J; junction bases unmatched: 16. The V gene's germline CDR1 is SGDLS and CDR2 YYNGEE. The CDR3 is 18 residues long. The CDR3 sequence is CASSVDGEGSGLGETQYF. CDR3 sequence (DNA): TGTGCCAGCAGCGTAGATGGGGAGGGCTCGGGTCTCGGGGAGACCCAGTACTTC.

This clone occurred once. The chain joins TRBV29-1 to TRBJ1-1; D gene unclear. Germline-derived CDR1 and CDR2 are SQVTM and ANQGSEA. The CDR3 loop spans 11 amino acids. V was shortened by 4 bases and J by 0 bases, with 3 bases between the two germline ends. This CDR3 is CSVGMNTEAFF. The DNA for the CDR3 is TGCAGCGTTGGGATGAACACTGAAGCTTTCTTT.

The chain carries TRBV28 and TRBJ2-7; 10 positions agree with TRBD2. Germline V gene sequence: CDR1 MDHEN, CDR2 SYDVKM. There are 14 residues in the CDR3. J was trimmed by 2 bases and V by 8 bases; bases with no gene match: 6. CDR3 coding DNA: TGTGCCAGCCACATAGCGGGAGGAGCCTACGAGCAGTACTTC. It is translated as CASHIAGGAYEQYF.

The CDR3 spells CAWSVRGYNEQFF. CDR3 coding DNA: TGTGCCTGGAGTGTACGGGGGTACAATGAGCAGTTCTTC. This chain connects TRBV30 to TRBJ2-1; D is possibly TRBD2 (6 bases). This CDR3 is built from 13 residues. Germline V CDR1 and CDR2: GTSNPN, SVGIG (reference sequence). V dropped 0 bases and J dropped 4 bases, with 7 bases sitting between them.

V is TRBV5-6 and J is TRBJ2-3; 12 bases line up with TRBD1. CDR3 length equals 17 residues. J gave up 4 bases and V 5 bases, and 11 bases lay outside the gene matches. Germline V gene data show CDR1 as SGHDT and CDR2 as YYEEEE. The CDR3 nucleotides read TGTGCCAGCAGTTCCGGGACAGGGGGCTCAATTCCAGATACGCAGTATTTT. Protein product: CASSSGTGGSIPDTQYF.

This sequence joins TRBV27 and TRBJ2-7; 8 nucleotides match TRBD2. This CDR3 is built from 17 residues. Looked up from germline, CDR1 is MNHEY and CDR2 is SMNVEV (reference sequence). Unmatched junction bases numbered 15, after V lost 5 bases and J lost 3 bases. The CDR3 loop is CASSPKNVLAENYEQYF. The CDR3 region has the DNA TGTGCCAGCAGTCCCAAGAACGTACTAGCGGAGAACTACGAGCAGTACTTC.

V and J are TRBV15 and TRBJ2-7; D is unclear. This CDR3 is 15 amino acids long. Germline CDR1 reads LNHNV; CDR2 reads YYDKDF (reference sequence). Trimming pared 0 bases from V and 2 bases from J, leaving 11 bases between. In DNA form, the CDR3 reads TGTGCCACCAGCAGAGATTCGGGTGGACCCTACGAGCAGTACTTC. Its translation is CATSRDSGGPYEQYF.

This clone came up once. The chain uses TRBV4-2 and TRBJ1-6, with D maybe TRBD1 (6 bases). CDR3 length equals 14 residues. Trimming shortened V by 6 bases and J by 9 bases, and 15 bases separated the two germline ends. Per germline, CDR1 LGHNA and CDR2 YNFKEQ. The chain's CDR3 is CASRFQGSGSPLHF. The CDR3 bases are TGTGCCAGCAGGTTCCAGGGGTCTGGTTCACCCCTCCACTTT.

The chain couples TRBV19 to TRBJ1-6; possibly TRBD1 for D (6 bases). Trimming removed 6 bases at V and 8 bases at J, with 14 bases between. Germline CDR1 LNHDA, CDR2 SQIVND (reference sequence). This CDR3 spans 14 amino acids. The CDR3 here is CASSPRGEDSPLHF. CDR3 DNA sequence: TGTGCCAGTAGCCCCAGGGGAGAGGATTCACCCCTCCACTTT.

This chain links TRBV23-1 with TRBJ1-5; D gene unclear. TRBV23-1 is labeled an ORF, and its function is uncertain. This CDR3 is built from 13 residues. V was clipped by 6 bases and J by 5 bases, with 11 bases between them. CDR3 sequence reads: CASSRHVHQPQHF. CDR3 DNA: TGCGCCAGCAGCAGACATGTACATCAGCCCCAGCATTTT.